This T cell receptor beta chain was obtained from a study of blood T cell repertoires in COVID-19. Study summary: PBMCs, B-cell-depleted T cells, or T cells were the source of the cDNA or gDNA that made up the material.

Original handling: Nucleated cell number was recorded as an estimate derived from reference gene primer amplification. Clones were read by immunoSEQ multiplex PCR, and TCRdb kept only the in-frame ones, dropping some. That table is the source of V, J and clone size, and D and trimming were worked out from the DNA. The sample lists 65,000 to 100,000 clones, just over 85% occurring once. Germline lookup yields CDR1 SGDLS and CDR2 YYNGEE. The CDR3 loop spans 15 amino acids. Between the trimmed V and J ends, which lost 0 bases and 3 bases, there was a span of 13 bases. The V call is TRBV9, the J call TRBJ2-7; a possible D gene is TRBD2 (6 bases). The receptor comes from a woman older than 75 with acute or convalescent COVID-19. What was sequenced was peripheral blood. CDR3 loop: CASSVAASAFYEQYF. The CDR3 DNA follows: TGTGCCAGCAGCGTAGCGGCTAGCGCATTCTACGAGCAGTACTTC.